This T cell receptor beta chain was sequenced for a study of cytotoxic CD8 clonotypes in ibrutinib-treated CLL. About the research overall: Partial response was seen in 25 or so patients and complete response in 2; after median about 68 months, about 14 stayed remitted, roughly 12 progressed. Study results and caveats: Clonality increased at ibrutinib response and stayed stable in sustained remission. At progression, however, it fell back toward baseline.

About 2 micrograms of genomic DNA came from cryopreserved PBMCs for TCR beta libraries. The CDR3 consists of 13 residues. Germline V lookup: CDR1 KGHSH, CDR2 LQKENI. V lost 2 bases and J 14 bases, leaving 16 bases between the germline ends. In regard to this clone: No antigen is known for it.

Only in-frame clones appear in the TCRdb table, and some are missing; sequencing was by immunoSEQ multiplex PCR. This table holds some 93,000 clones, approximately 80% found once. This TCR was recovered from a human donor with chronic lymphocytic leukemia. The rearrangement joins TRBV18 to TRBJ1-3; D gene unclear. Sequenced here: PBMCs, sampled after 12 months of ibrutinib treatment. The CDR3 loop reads CASSPSLQESLYF. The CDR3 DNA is TGTGCCAGCTCACCATCCCTTCAGGAGTCCTTATATTTT.